The 29 T cell receptor beta chains listed next were all sequenced from one sample in a study of cytomegalovirus exposure and HLA in healthy donors. TCRdb keeps only in-frame clones here, not all; method: immunoSEQ multiplex PCR. The sample includes some 150,000 clones, about 94% of them seen just once. The sample consisted of PBMCs. The receptors stem from a man between 18 and 35 years old in good health and CMV-seropositive.

The rearrangement uses TRBV4-2 and TRBJ2-3; D is possibly TRBD2 (5 bases). Germline-derived CDR1 and CDR2 are LGHNA and YNFKEQ. The ends were cut back, 4 bases at V and 0 bases at J, with 14 bases in the middle. CDR3 length: 16 residues. CDR3 DNA sequence: TGTGCCAGCAGCCCTTCCCGACTAACTAGCACAGATACGCAGTATTTT. It yields the protein CASSPSRLTSTDTQYF.

The chain combines TRBV19 with TRBJ1-2, with D perhaps matching TRBD1 (5 bases). Germline values: CDR1 LNHDA, CDR2 SQIVND (reference sequence). Deletions cut 3 bases from V and 4 bases from J, with 12 bases between. The CDR3 has 14 residues. This CDR3 is CASSIRIGGYGYTF. In DNA form, the CDR3 reads TGTGCCAGTAGTATTCGAATCGGGGGCTATGGCTACACCTTC.

This chain connects TRBV5-1 to TRBJ1-1, with 9 bases fitting TRBD1. Germline V CDR1 and CDR2: SGHRS, YFSETQ. This CDR3 has 16 residues. Trimming cost V 5 bases and J 3 bases; bases outside gene matches: 11. The CDR3 sequence: CASRRRTGDMDTEAFF. In nucleotides, the CDR3 is TGCGCCAGCAGGCGTAGGACAGGGGATATGGACACTGAAGCTTTCTTT.

The V and J genes are TRBV19 and TRBJ2-1, with D perhaps matching TRBD1 (5 bases). There are 13 residues in the CDR3. The germline CDR1 and CDR2 sequences are LNHDA and SQIVND (reference sequence). V lost 5 bases, J lost 1 base, and 6 bases lay in between. The CDR3 DNA reads as TGTGCCAGTAGTCAGGGATCCTACAATGAGCAGTTCTTC. It encodes CASSQGSYNEQFF.

This clone appeared once. J is TRBJ2-3 and V is TRBV13; 13 nucleotides line up with TRBD2. V lost 0 bases to trimming and J lost 2 bases; unmatched junction nucleotides: 14. The germline gives CDR1 PRHDT, CDR2 FYEKMQ (reference sequence). The CDR3 is 21 residues long. CDR3 DNA: TGTGCCAGCAGCTTAGGCCTGGGACTAGCGGGACCAGCGGGTCACACAGATACGCAGTATTTT. It translates to CASSLGLGLAGPAGHTDTQYF. Filled out from reference TRBV13 and TRBJ2-3, the complete variable domain reads AAGVIQSPRHLIKEKRETATLKCYPIPRHDTVYWYQQGPGQDPQFLISFYEKMQSDKGSIPDRFSAQQFSDYHSELNMSSLELGDSALYFCASSLGLGLAGPAGHTDTQYFGPGTRLTVL.

This chain joins TRBV4-1 and TRBJ1-3, with D possibly being TRBD1 (5 bases). Germline V gene lookup returns CDR1 MGHRA and CDR2 YSYEKL. The CDR3 length is 17 residues. The V and J ends lost 3 bases and 1 base respectively, with 16 bases between them. The CDR3 sequence is CASSQNSGGASGNTIYF. The CDR3 nucleotides are TGCGCCAGCAGCCAGAACTCGGGGGGTGCGTCTGGAAACACCATATATTTT.

The chain links TRBV7-9 to TRBJ2-5, with D maybe TRBD2 (6 bases). V lost 0 bases and J 7 bases, leaving 18 bases between the germline ends. Germline CDR1 and CDR2: SEHNR and FQNEAQ (reference sequence). This CDR3 comprises 16 residues. CDR3 nucleotides: TGTGCCAGCAGCTTAGCGTTGGGTAGCGGTGGCGGGACCCAGTACTTC. Translating it yields CASSLALGSGGGTQYF.

The chain employs TRBV7-8 and TRBJ2-5; 8 nucleotides line up with TRBD2. V lost 7 bases, J lost 5 bases, and 9 bases stayed unmatched. This CDR3 has 14 amino acids. Germline assignment: CDR1 SGHVS and CDR2 FQNEAQ. CDR3 loop: CASTKAGVDETQYF. The CDR3 DNA is TGTGCCAGCACAAAAGCGGGAGTCGACGAGACCCAGTACTTC. The full variable domain, completed using reference TRBV7-8 and TRBJ2-5, is GAGVSQSPRYKVAKRGQDVALRCDPISGHVSLFWYQQALGQGPEFLTYFQNEAQLDKSGLPSDRFFAERPEGSVSTLKIQRTQQEDSAVYLCASTKAGVDETQYFGPGTRLLVL.

This chain connects TRBV5-6 to TRBJ1-2; maybe TRBD1 (5 bases). Germline assignment: CDR1 SGHDT and CDR2 YYEEEE. This CDR3 spans 17 amino acids. The V end was cut by 0 bases, the J end by 4 bases, with 19 bases between. The CDR3 here is CASSLGGKEWEGYGYTF. CDR3 in DNA: TGTGCCAGCAGCTTGGGGGGCAAGGAATGGGAGGGCTATGGCTACACCTTC.

The chain carries TRBV6-1 and TRBJ2-2, with 11 nucleotides matching TRBD2. Germline V gene sequence: CDR1 MNHNS, CDR2 SASEGT. V gave up 8 bases and J gave up 3 bases; unmatched junction bases: 2. CDR3 length: 14 residues. The CDR3 DNA reads TGTGCCAGCCAGGGACTAGCGGACACCGGGGAGCTGTTTTTT. Protein: CASQGLADTGELFF.

The chain uses TRBV2 and TRBJ2-5, with D tentatively TRBD2 (6 bases). Germline V gene sequence: CDR1 SNHLY, CDR2 FYNNEI. Trimming left V 7 bases short and J 1 base short, with 13 bases between. This CDR3 contains 14 residues. Here the CDR3 reads CASTQQGGQETQYF. Here the CDR3 DNA reads TGTGCCAGCACCCAGCAGGGAGGCCAAGAGACCCAGTACTTC.

In this sample, this clone turned up a few times. The V gene is TRBV19, the J gene TRBJ1-2, with D perhaps matching TRBD1 (5 bases). The V gene lost 9 bases and the J gene lost 2 bases, with 16 bases spanning the gap. The CDR3 runs to 14 residues. Germline V CDR1 and CDR2: LNHDA, SQIVND (reference sequence). CDR3 amino acids: CASRDSSLNYGYTF. Here the CDR3 DNA reads TGTGCCAGCCGCGACAGTTCCCTCAACTATGGCTACACCTTC.

This clone was detected only once. The chain uses TRBV7-3 and TRBJ2-3; 7 nucleotides line up with TRBD1. Trimming at V came to 0 bases and at J to 4 bases, leaving 1 base not matched to a gene. This CDR3 comprises 14 residues. CDR1 and CDR2 (germline): SGHTA, FQGTGA. The CDR3 DNA reads as TGTGCCAGCAGCTTAACAGGGGGCGCAGATACGCAGTATTTT. Protein: CASSLTGGADTQYF. The full variable domain, its missing parts supplied by reference TRBV7-3 and TRBJ2-3, is GAGVSQTPSNKVTEKGKYVELRCDPISGHTALYWYRQSLGQGPEFLIYFQGTGAADDSGLPNDRFFAVRPEGSVSTLKIQRTERGDSAVYLCASSLTGGADTQYFGPGTRLTVL.

The rearrangement uses TRBV18 and TRBJ2-3; a weak D match, TRBD2 (6 bases). Germline CDR1 is KGHSH and CDR2 is LQKENI. There are 18 residues in the CDR3. V lost 3 bases and J lost 0, with 19 bases in between. The CDR3 is CASSPPRLSGTSTDTQYF. CDR3 in DNA: TGTGCCAGCTCACCCCCTCGGCTCTCCGGGACTAGCACAGATACGCAGTATTTT.

This chain joins TRBV4-2 and TRBJ2-1; TRBD2 aligns across 7 bases. Trimming at V came to 6 bases and at J to 6 bases, leaving 5 bases not matched to a gene. Germline-derived CDR1 and CDR2 are LGHNA and YNFKEQ. There are 13 residues in the CDR3. This CDR3 reads CASRPSGFNEQFF. The DNA for the CDR3 is TGTGCCAGCAGGCCTAGCGGTTTCAATGAGCAGTTCTTC.

This chain links TRBV7-8 with TRBJ2-7; 10 bases line up with TRBD1. CDR1 and CDR2 (germline): SGHVS, FQNEAQ. The CDR3 runs to 18 residues. The ends lost 5 bases at V and 3 bases at J; junction bases unmatched: 16. The CDR3 here is CASSPRDRGIPKDYEQYF. The CDR3 bases are TGTGCCAGCAGCCCCCGGGACAGGGGCATCCCAAAGGACTACGAGCAGTACTTC.

The V call is TRBV7-9, the J call TRBJ2-3; D unclear. The CDR3 has 15 amino acids. CDR1 and CDR2 (germline): SEHNR, FQNEAQ (reference sequence). V was shortened by 1 base and J by 4 bases, with 12 bases between the two germline ends. CDR3: CASSLGFVVPDTQYF. DNA for the CDR3: TGTGCCAGCAGCTTAGGTTTTGTAGTACCAGATACGCAGTATTTT.

The J gene is TRBJ2-1, the V gene TRBV4-1; 11 nucleotides align to TRBD1. Germline trimming cut 3 bases from V and 7 bases from J; bases unmatched to any gene: 11. There are 17 residues in the CDR3. Germline values: CDR1 MGHRA, CDR2 YSYEKL. CDR3 bases: TGCGCCAGCAGCCATGGCTTATTCCGGGACAGGGGGAATGAGCAGTTCTTC. Its protein product is CASSHGLFRDRGNEQFF.

The chain couples TRBV19 to TRBJ2-3; no reliable D call. Germline-derived CDR1 and CDR2 are LNHDA and SQIVND (reference sequence). The CDR3 is 16 amino acids. V was cut by 5 bases and J by 2 bases, with 17 bases left in between. CDR3 protein: CASSLPLGGTTDTQYF. The CDR3 DNA follows: TGTGCCAGTAGTCTACCCCTCGGCGGAACCACAGATACGCAGTATTTT.

This clone was seen a single time. The chain is built from TRBV5-4 and TRBJ1-2, with D tentatively TRBD1 (6 bases). The CDR3 has 16 amino acids. The V gene lost 0 bases and the J gene lost 0 bases, with 12 bases spanning the gap. In germline, CDR1 is SGHNT, CDR2 YYREEE (reference sequence). CDR3 nucleotides: TGTGCCAGCAGCTTGGCGAGGGGGTACTCTAACTATGGCTACACCTTC. Protein product: CASSLARGYSNYGYTF.

This clone was seen just once. This chain connects TRBV2 to TRBJ2-3, with D maybe TRBD2 (6 bases). Per germline, CDR1 SNHLY and CDR2 FYNNEI. The CDR3 covers 16 residues. V lost 6 bases and J lost 0, with 16 bases in between. CDR3 DNA sequence: TGTGCCAGCAGGGCGGGAAACCTGTATAGCACAGATACGCAGTATTTT. This gives the protein CASRAGNLYSTDTQYF.

This sequence joins TRBV2 and TRBJ2-6; D possibly corresponds to TRBD2 (6 bases). The CDR3 covers 15 residues. Germline V gene sequence: CDR1 SNHLY, CDR2 FYNNEI. The germline V and J ends were trimmed by 7 bases and 4 bases, with 14 bases remaining between them. The CDR3 nucleotides are TGTGCCAGCAAAGTAGGAGGGATCGGGGCCAACGTCCTGACTTTC. This codes for CASKVGGIGANVLTF. The complete variable domain, with remaining parts taken from reference TRBV2 and TRBJ2-6, reads EPEVTQTPSHQVTQMGQEVILRCVPISNHLYFYWYRQILGQKVEFLVSFYNNEISEKSEIFDDQFSVERPDGSNFTLKIRSTKLEDSAMYFCASKVGGIGANVLTFGAGSRLTVL.

The rearrangement joins TRBV19 to TRBJ1-5, with D possibly being TRBD1 (5 bases). CDR1 LNHDA and CDR2 SQIVND come from the germline V gene (reference sequence). This CDR3 is built from 15 residues. Trimming stripped 5 bases from V and 7 bases from J, with 18 bases between. The CDR3 DNA reads as TGTGCCAGTAGTCTCCACAAGGGGTGGGGACAGCCCCAGCATTTT. This translates into CASSLHKGWGQPQHF.

The V and J genes are TRBV7-6 and TRBJ2-7; no definite D call. V was cut by 5 bases and J by 2 bases, with 7 bases left in between. The CDR3 totals 12 residues. CDR1 and CDR2 (germline): SGHVS, FNYEAQ. The CDR3 sequence: CASSTYPYEQYF. As DNA, the CDR3 is TGTGCCAGCAGCACATACCCCTACGAGCAGTACTTC.

The V and J genes are TRBV6-1 and TRBJ1-2; D might be TRBD1 (6 bases). The CDR3 is made up of 14 amino acids. Germline assignment: CDR1 MNHNS and CDR2 SASEGT. V gave up 2 bases and J gave up 8 bases, with 15 bases separating them. The DNA for the CDR3 is TGTGCCAGCAGTGAATCCGGGGGGCGGAAGGGCTACACCTTC. Translating gives CASSESGGRKGYTF.

The chain links TRBV27 to TRBJ2-3, with D maybe TRBD2 (6 bases). Trimming removed 5 bases at V and 2 bases at J, with 14 bases between. This CDR3 is 15 amino acids long. Germline V gene data show CDR1 as MNHEY and CDR2 as SMNVEV (reference sequence). CDR3 coding DNA: TGTGCCAGCAGTAGATTACTAGCCTACACAGATACGCAGTATTTT. Translating it yields CASSRLLAYTDTQYF.

This chain connects TRBV5-1 to TRBJ1-1, with TRBD1 matching over 9 bases. The junction had 11 bases not matched to a gene; V was cut back by 6 bases and J by 5 bases. Germline values: CDR1 SGHRS, CDR2 YFSETQ. The CDR3 consists of 15 residues. CDR3 amino acids: CASKELQGAGTEAFF. DNA of the CDR3: TGCGCCAGCAAAGAGTTACAGGGGGCAGGGACTGAAGCTTTCTTT.

The chain is built from TRBV28 and TRBJ1-1, with D hard to call. Germline CDR1 MDHEN, CDR2 SYDVKM. The V end lost 7 bases, the J end lost 3 bases, and 6 bases lay between the germline ends. The CDR3 is 11 residues long. In DNA form, the CDR3 reads TGTGCCAGCAAGACTTACACTGAAGCTTTCTTT. This gives the protein CASKTYTEAFF.

The chain joins TRBV6-5 to TRBJ2-2; the match to TRBD2 covers 7 bases. The V gene's germline CDR1 is MNHEY and CDR2 SVGAGI. Trimming at V came to 0 bases and at J to 4 bases, leaving 2 bases not matched to a gene. The CDR3 totals 15 residues. In nucleotides, the CDR3 is TGTGCCAGCAGTTACTCTAAGCGGGGCACCGGGGAGCTGTTTTTT. Its protein is CASSYSKRGTGELFF.